A selection of T cell receptor beta chains follows, all from one sample in a study of T cells in Graves' hyperthyroidism and ophthalmopathy. TCRdb fed the multiplex PCR reads into MiXCR, producing one record per CDR3 protein. This sample yields around 450,000 distinct CDR3 sequences, of which less than 20% are seen a single time; almost 8% belongs to the top ten. The specimen was blood. These receptors came from a woman aged 18-29 years with Graves' hyperthyroidism. CDR3s include the opening cysteine and the closing phenylalanine or tryptophan. Fields, in order: V gene, J gene, CDR3 length, clone size, D gene, CDR3 DNA, CDR3 protein. A D gene is named only where the DNA matches it firmly. Clone size, where shown, is once, few, many, or a class for clones that have expanded.

TRBV3-1	TRBJ2-1	14	-	-	TGTGCCAGCAGCCAGTCGTCGGCTCTCAATGAGCAGTTCTTC	CASSQSSALNEQFF
TRBV28	TRBJ1-5	16	many	TRBD1	TGTGCCAGCAGAAAACAGGGGGCCGAAAGCAATCAGCCCCAGCATTTT	CASRKQGAESNQPQHF
TRBV20-1	TRBJ2-5	13	-	TRBD2	TGCAGCCCCAGAGCGGGGGCGGGGGGGACCCAGTACTTC	CSPRAGAGGTQYF
TRBV30	TRBJ2-6	13	-	-	TGTGCCTGGAGTAGGCAGCCCGCCAACGTCCTGACTTTC	CAWSRQPANVLTF
TRBV6-1	TRBJ2-5	16	many	-	TGTGCCAGCAGTGAAGCGCTGACGGGCCTATCGGAGACCCAGTACTTC	CASSEALTGLSETQYF
TRBV28	TRBJ1-5	15	many	-	TGTGCCAGCAGTTTGGCCAGCTACTACAATCAGCCCCAGCATTTT	CASSLASYYNQPQHF
TRBV5-5	TRBJ1-6	15	many	TRBD1	TGTGCCAGCAGCTTTCCGGACAGGGATAGTACACCCCTCCACTTT	CASSFPDRDSTPLHF
TRBV2	TRBJ1-5	16	-	-	TGTGCCAGCAGTGAATGGGGGGCGGGTGGCAATCAGCCCCAGCATTTT	CASSEWGAGGNQPQHF
TRBV6-2/TRBV6-3	TRBJ1-1	15	many	TRBD1	TGTGCCAGCAGTTACTCGGGGACAGGGGTACGCGGAGCTTTCTTT	CASSYSGTGVRGAFF
TRBV18	TRBJ2-3	16	many	-	TGTGCCAGCTCACTCTCCGGGCCTGGGAACGCAGATACGCAGTATTTT	CASSLSGPGNADTQYF
TRBV5-1	TRBJ2-3	17	many	-	TGCGCCAGCAGCTTGTCAGGCAGAGTAGGGGACACAGATACGCAGTATTTT	CASSLSGRVGDTDTQYF
TRBV18	TRBJ2-4	15	many	-	TGTGCCAGCTCACCACCTTCCACTAGTGGGGGCATTCAGTACTTC	CASSPPSTSGGIQYF
TRBV2	TRBJ2-5	14	many	-	TGTGCCAGCAGGGCCAGCACTACTCAAGAGACCCAGTACTTC	CASRASTTQETQYF
TRBV6-1	TRBJ1-4	15	many	-	TGTGCCAGCAGTGAATCGAGGGTGAAGCATGAAAAACTGTTTTTT	CASSESRVKHEKLFF
TRBV12-3/TRBV12-4	TRBJ2-3	15	many	TRBD2	TGTGCCAGCAGTCGACTAGCGGGGATAACAGATACGCAGTATTTT	CASSRLAGITDTQYF
TRBV6-1	TRBJ2-5	13	many	TRBD1	TGTGCCAGCAGTGTCGACAGGGGAGGGACCCAGTACTTC	CASSVDRGGTQYF
TRBV2	TRBJ2-5	14	many	-	TGTGCCAGCAAAGTCGAAACGACAAAAGAGACCCAGTACTTC	CASKVETTKETQYF
TRBV28	TRBJ2-1	20	-	-	TGTGCCAGCAGTACCCGCCCGACAGGCTGGATATGGTCTGGCTACAATGAGCAGTTCTTC	CASSTRPTGWIWSGYNEQFF
TRBV11-2	TRBJ2-1	17	many	TRBD2	TGTGCCAGCAGCTTAGGGCTAAGTGCGGGAGGGCCGGGGGGGCAGTTCTTC	CASSLGLSAGGPGGQFF
TRBV19	TRBJ1-4	14	-	TRBD1	TGTGCCAGTATCCAGACAGGGCTAGGTGAAAAACTGTTTTTT	CASIQTGLGEKLFF
TRBV5-1	TRBJ2-3	16	many	TRBD2	TGCTCCAGCAGCCCGTCTACTAGCGGGGGAGGGGATACGCAGTATTTT	CSSSPSTSGGGDTQYF
TRBV29-1	TRBJ2-5	15	many	TRBD1	TGCAGCGTTGGTGTAGGCGGGACAGGGGGCGAGACCCAGTACTTC	CSVGVGGTGGETQYF
TRBV9	TRBJ1-3	14	-	-	TGTGCCAGCAGCGCCTTCCGGGTTGGAAACACCATATATTTT	CASSAFRVGNTIYF
TRBV7-8	TRBJ2-1	14	-	TRBD2	TGTGCCAGCAGGGGACTAGCGAAAGGCAATGAGCAGTTCTTC	CASRGLAKGNEQFF
TRBV28	TRBJ1-5	18	once	TRBD1	TGTGCCAGCAGTTTATGGCAGGGGGCTGGCGGAAGCAATCAGCCCCAGCATTTT	CASSLWQGAGGSNQPQHF
TRBV29-1	TRBJ1-4	13	many	-	TGCAGCGTGGCCCGGACGGAGAATGAAAAACTGTTTTTT	CSVARTENEKLFF
TRBV28	TRBJ1-4	14	-	-	TGTGCCAGTCGAACCCAGGGCTTTAATGAAAAACTGTTTTTT	CASRTQGFNEKLFF
TRBV18	TRBJ1-3	16	many	TRBD1	TGTGCCAGCTCACCATCACAGGGGGCGTTTGGAAACACCATATATTTT	CASSPSQGAFGNTIYF
TRBV7-8	TRBJ2-1	15	many	-	TGTGCCAGCAGCTTAGGGGGAAAAATCAGCGTTGAGCAGTTCTTC	CASSLGGKISVEQFF